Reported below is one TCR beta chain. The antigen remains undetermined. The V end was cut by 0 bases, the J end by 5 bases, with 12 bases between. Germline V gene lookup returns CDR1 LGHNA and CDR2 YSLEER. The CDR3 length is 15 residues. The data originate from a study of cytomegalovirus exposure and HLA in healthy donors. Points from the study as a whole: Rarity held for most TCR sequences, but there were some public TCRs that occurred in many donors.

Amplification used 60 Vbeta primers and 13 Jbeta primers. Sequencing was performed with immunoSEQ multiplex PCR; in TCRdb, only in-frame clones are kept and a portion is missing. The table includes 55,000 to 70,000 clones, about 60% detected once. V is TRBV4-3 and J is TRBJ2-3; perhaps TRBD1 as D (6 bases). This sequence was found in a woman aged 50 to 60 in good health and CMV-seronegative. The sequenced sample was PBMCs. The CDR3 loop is CASSQDQGWGDTQYF. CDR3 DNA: TGCGCCAGCAGCCAAGATCAGGGGTGGGGAGATACGCAGTATTTT.